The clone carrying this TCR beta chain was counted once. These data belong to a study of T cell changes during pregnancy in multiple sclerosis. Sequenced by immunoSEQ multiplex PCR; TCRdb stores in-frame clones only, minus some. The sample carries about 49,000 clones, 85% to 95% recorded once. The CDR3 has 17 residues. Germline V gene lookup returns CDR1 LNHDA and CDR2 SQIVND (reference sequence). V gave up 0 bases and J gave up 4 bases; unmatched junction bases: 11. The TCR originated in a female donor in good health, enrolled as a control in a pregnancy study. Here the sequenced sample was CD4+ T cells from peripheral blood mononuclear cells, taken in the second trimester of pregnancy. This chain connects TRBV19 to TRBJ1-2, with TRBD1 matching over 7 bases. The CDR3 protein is CASSIDRGTAVGYGYTF. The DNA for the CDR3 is TGTGCCAGTAGTATAGATCGAGGGACAGCTGTTGGCTATGGCTACACCTTC.